Each of the 14 T cell receptor beta chains below was sequenced from the same sample in a study of CD8 T cells in ankylosing spondylitis. MiXCR was run by TCRdb on the 5' RACE reads, yielding one entry per CDR3 protein. The table records roughly 230,000 distinct CDR3 sequences, roughly 8% of them present only once. The sequencing sample was made of blood, either unsorted or a sorted T cell fraction (not recorded which). These receptors were taken from a female donor with ankylosing spondylitis or in good health (not recorded which).

This clonotype was observed many times. The chain is built from TRBV6-5 and TRBJ2-7; 7 nucleotides agree with TRBD2. Losses at the gene ends were 2 bases for V and 2 bases for J; bases not matched to a gene: 3. The CDR3 runs to 14 residues. Germline values: CDR1 MNHEY, CDR2 SVGAGI. Written as DNA, the CDR3 is TGTGCCAGCAGTTACGAGAGCGGGACCTACGAGCAGTACTTC. It is translated as CASSYESGTYEQYF.

This clonotype turned up a few times. The V gene is TRBV7-2, the J gene TRBJ2-3, with D perhaps being TRBD1 or TRBD2 (5 bases each). The CDR3 has 16 residues. V lost 5 bases and J 5 bases, leaving 20 bases between the germline ends. The germline CDR1 and CDR2 sequences are SGHTA and FQGNSA. CDR3 in amino acids: CASSPQRDARVDTQYF. Here the CDR3 DNA reads TGTGCCAGCAGCCCCCAGAGGGACGCTAGGGTAGATACGCAGTATTTT.

This clonotype was detected many times. V usage is TRBV4-3 and J usage is TRBJ2-6; TRBD1 matches at 8 bases. The germline CDR1 and CDR2 sequences are LGHNA and YSLEER. Germline trimming cut 0 bases from V and 0 bases from J; bases unmatched to any gene: 10. The CDR3 is made up of 20 amino acids. The CDR3 DNA reads as TGCGCCAGCAGCCAAGATCTTGGGACAGGAGTCCTCTCTGGGGCCAACGTCCTGACTTTC. It is translated as CASSQDLGTGVLSGANVLTF.

This clonotype was detected ten times or more. The V call is TRBV14, the J call TRBJ2-4; unclear D gene. The V gene lost 0 bases and the J gene lost 5 bases, with 8 bases spanning the gap. The CDR3 is 14 amino acids. The germline V gene encodes CDR1 SGHDN and CDR2 FVKESK. The chain's CDR3 is CASSQDTRENIQYF. In nucleotides, the CDR3 is TGTGCCAGCAGCCAAGATACAAGGGAAAACATTCAGTACTTC.

The table lists this clonotype with many counts. The genes are TRBV4-3 and TRBJ2-7; 8 nucleotides agree with TRBD2. CDR1 is LGHNA, CDR2 YSLEER, per germline. This CDR3 contains 16 residues. The V segment lost 0 bases and the J segment 2 bases; nucleotides outside the gene matches: 6. CDR3 in amino acids: CASSQDTGGITYEQYF. CDR3 DNA: TGCGCCAGCAGCCAAGATACGGGAGGGATAACCTACGAGCAGTACTTC.

For the CDR3, the DNA is TGTGCCACCAGCAGAGTGCTAGCGGGAGCTGGGGAGCAGTTCTTC. Protein sequence: CATSRVLAGAGEQFF. This chain connects TRBV15 to TRBJ2-1; TRBD2 matches 10 bases. V trimming: 1 base; J trimming: 10 bases; junction bases outside the gene matches: 7. This CDR3 has 15 residues. Germline CDR1 is LNHNV and CDR2 is YYDKDF (reference sequence). Combining the CDR3 with reference TRBV15 and TRBJ2-1 gives the whole variable domain DAMVIQNPRYQVTQFGKPVTLSCSQTLNHNVMYWYQQKSSQAPKLLFHYYDKDFNNEADTPDNFQSRRPNTSFCFLDIRSPGLGDTAMYLCATSRVLAGAGEQFFGPGTRLTVL.

Turning to this clonotype: This may come from a read error, since a much larger clone is one base off. The V call is TRBV2, the J call TRBJ2-1; no reliable D call. Trimming cost V 1 base and J 4 bases, with 11 bases left between them. Germline assignment: CDR1 SNHLY and CDR2 FYNNEI. The CDR3 spans 15 residues. The CDR3 reads CASSEVQTVYNEQFF. Written as DNA, the CDR3 is TGTGCCAGCAGTGAAGTGCAGACTGTATACAATGAGCAGTTCTTC.

The table lists this clonotype with many counts. The chain is built from TRBV20-1 and TRBJ2-7; 9 bases are shared with TRBD1. Germline CDR1 and CDR2: DFQATT and SNEGSKA (reference sequence). The CDR3 contains 14 residues. The V gene end was trimmed by 4 bases and the J gene end by 1 base; junction bases not matched to a gene: 5. In DNA form, the CDR3 reads TGCAGTGCTATCTCCGGACAGGGGTCCTACGAGCAGTACTTC. It is translated as CSAISGQGSYEQYF.

V usage is TRBV5-8 and J usage is TRBJ2-3, with 10 positions matching TRBD2. Germline V CDR1 and CDR2: SGHTS, YDEGEE. Losses at the gene ends were 4 bases for V and 1 base for J; bases not matched to a gene: 6. This CDR3 comprises 16 residues. CDR3 in DNA: TGTGCCAGCAGCCCGTGGGGGACTAGCGGCACAGATACGCAGTATTTT. This sequence encodes CASSPWGTSGTDTQYF.

A word on this clonotype: A much larger clone differs by one base, so this may be a read error. This chain links TRBV5-6 with TRBJ1-1; tentative D call: TRBD1 (5 bases). The CDR3 has 13 amino acids. The germline V gene encodes CDR1 SGHDT and CDR2 YYEEEE. Trimming took 8 bases from V and 10 from J, leaving 21 bases between them. The CDR3 sequence is CARSPGHLRGAFF. CDR3 nucleotide sequence: TGTGCCAGGAGCCCCGGACACCTCCGGGGAGCTTTCTTT.

This clonotype was seen repeatedly, ten times or more. This chain uses TRBV20-1 with TRBJ2-1; 16 bases map to TRBD2. Looked up from germline, CDR1 is DFQATT and CDR2 is SNEGSKA (reference sequence). V lost 8 bases and J lost 6; bases outside the gene matches: 7. The CDR3 runs to 15 residues. The CDR3 DNA follows: TGCAGTACGGGACTAGCGGGAGGGCCGGGCAATGAGCAGTTCTTC. Residues: CSTGLAGGPGNEQFF.

This clonotype was picked up many times. The chain has TRBV29-1 and TRBJ2-1; 8 bases match TRBD2. The germline CDR1 and CDR2 sequences are SQVTM and ANQGSEA. Trimming cost V 2 bases and J 4 bases; bases outside gene matches: 10. The CDR3 loop spans 16 amino acids. CDR3 sequence (DNA): TGCAGCGTTGAACTCTTTGCGGGAGGAACTTACAATGAGCAGTTCTTC. Translating gives CSVELFAGGTYNEQFF.

This clonotype was counted many times. V is TRBV7-2 and J is TRBJ2-2; TRBD2 aligns across 11 bases. The V gene's germline CDR1 is SGHTA and CDR2 FQGNSA. Germline trimming cut 4 bases from V and 0 bases from J; bases unmatched to any gene: 1. The length of the CDR3 is 16 residues. DNA of the CDR3: TGTGCCAGCAGCTGGGGACTAGCGGCGAACACCGGGGAGCTGTTTTTT. It yields the protein CASSWGLAANTGELFF.

This clonotype was seen at least ten times. The gene calls are TRBV12-3 or TRBV12-4 and TRBJ2-7; the match to TRBD1 covers 7 bases. The V segment lost 5 bases and the J segment 9 bases; nucleotides outside the gene matches: 10. The CDR3 runs to 13 residues. CDR3 residues: CASSAGGHRGQYF. The CDR3 region has the DNA TGTGCCAGCAGTGCAGGGGGACACCGTGGGCAGTACTTC.